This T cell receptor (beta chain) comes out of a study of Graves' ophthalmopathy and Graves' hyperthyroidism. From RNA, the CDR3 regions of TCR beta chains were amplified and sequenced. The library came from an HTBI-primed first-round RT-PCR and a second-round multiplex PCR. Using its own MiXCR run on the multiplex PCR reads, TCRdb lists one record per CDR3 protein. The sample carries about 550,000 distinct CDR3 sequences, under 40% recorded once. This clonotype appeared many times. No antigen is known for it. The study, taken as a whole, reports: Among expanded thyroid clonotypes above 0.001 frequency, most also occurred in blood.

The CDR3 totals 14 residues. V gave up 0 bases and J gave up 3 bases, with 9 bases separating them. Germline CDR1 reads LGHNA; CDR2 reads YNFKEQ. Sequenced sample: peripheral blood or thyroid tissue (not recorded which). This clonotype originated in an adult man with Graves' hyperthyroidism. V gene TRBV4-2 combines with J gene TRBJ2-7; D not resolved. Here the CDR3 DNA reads TGTGCCAGCAGCCAAGATACGGGTAACTACGAGCAGTACTTC. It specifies CASSQDTGNYEQYF.